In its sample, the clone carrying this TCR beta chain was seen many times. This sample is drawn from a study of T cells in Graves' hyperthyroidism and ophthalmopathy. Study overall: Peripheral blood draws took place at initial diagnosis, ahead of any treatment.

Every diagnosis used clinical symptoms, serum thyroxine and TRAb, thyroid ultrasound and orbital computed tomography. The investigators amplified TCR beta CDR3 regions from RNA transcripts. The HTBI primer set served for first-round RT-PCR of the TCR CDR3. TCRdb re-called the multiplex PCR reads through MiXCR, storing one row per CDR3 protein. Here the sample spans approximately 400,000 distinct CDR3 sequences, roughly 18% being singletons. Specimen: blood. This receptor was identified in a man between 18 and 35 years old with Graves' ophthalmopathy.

CDR3 DNA sequence: TGTGCCAGCAGTTTAGGGTGGGGGACCCGCTCCTACGAGCAGTACTTC. This encodes CASSLGWGTRSYEQYF. V usage is TRBV12-3 or TRBV12-4 and J usage is TRBJ2-7; tentatively, D is TRBD1 or TRBD2 (5 bases each). The V end was cut by 1 base, the J end by 0 bases, with 13 bases between. This CDR3 contains 16 residues.